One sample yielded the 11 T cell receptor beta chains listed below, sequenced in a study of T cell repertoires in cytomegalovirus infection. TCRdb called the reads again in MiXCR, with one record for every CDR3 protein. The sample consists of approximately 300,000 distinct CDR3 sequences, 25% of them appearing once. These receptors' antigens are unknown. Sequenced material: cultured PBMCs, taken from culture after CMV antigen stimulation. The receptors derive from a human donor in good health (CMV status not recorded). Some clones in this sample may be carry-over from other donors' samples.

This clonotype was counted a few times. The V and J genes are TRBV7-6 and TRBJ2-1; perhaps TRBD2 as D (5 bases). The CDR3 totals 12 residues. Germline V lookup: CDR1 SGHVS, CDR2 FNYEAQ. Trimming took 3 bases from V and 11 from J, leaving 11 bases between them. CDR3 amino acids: CASSLGSSKQFF. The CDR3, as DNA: TGTGCCAGCAGCTTGGGGTCTAGCAAGCAGTTCTTC.

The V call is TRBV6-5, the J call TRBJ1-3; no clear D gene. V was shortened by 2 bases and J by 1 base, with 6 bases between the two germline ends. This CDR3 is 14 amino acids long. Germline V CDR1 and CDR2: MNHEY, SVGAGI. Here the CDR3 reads CASSYGESGNTIYF. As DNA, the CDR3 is TGTGCCAGCAGTTACGGGGAGTCTGGAAACACCATATATTTT.

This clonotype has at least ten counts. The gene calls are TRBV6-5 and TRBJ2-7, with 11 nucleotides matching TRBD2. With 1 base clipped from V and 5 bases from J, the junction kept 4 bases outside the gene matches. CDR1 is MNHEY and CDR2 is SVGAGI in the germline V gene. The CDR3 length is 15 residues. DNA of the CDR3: TGTGCCAGCAGTTACTTAGCGGGAGGGGGGAACGAGCAGTACTTC. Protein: CASSYLAGGGNEQYF.

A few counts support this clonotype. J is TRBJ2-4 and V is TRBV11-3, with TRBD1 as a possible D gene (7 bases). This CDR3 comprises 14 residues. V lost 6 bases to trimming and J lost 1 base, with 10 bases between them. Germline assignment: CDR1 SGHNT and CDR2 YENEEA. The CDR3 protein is CASRGGGAKNIQYF. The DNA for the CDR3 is TGTGCCAGCAGAGGAGGGGGCGCCAAAAACATTCAGTACTTC.

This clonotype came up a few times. CDR3 residues: CASTRLRGAGANVLTF. The CDR3, as DNA: TGTGCCAGCACTAGACTCCGGGGAGCTGGGGCCAACGTCCTGACTTTC. The chain recombines TRBV6-2 or TRBV6-3 with TRBJ2-6; a possible D gene is TRBD2 (5 bases). Germline CDR1 MNHEY, CDR2 SVGEGT. The CDR3 is 16 residues long. Trimming took off 7 bases at V and 2 bases at J, with 15 bases between the two ends.

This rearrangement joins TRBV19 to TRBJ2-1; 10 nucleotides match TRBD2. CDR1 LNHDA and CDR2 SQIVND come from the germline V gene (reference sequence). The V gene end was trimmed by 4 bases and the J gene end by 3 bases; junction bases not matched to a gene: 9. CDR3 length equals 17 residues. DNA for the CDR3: TGTGCCAGTAGTACCCGGGGCCTAGCGGGAGTCTACAATGAGCAGTTCTTC. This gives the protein CASSTRGLAGVYNEQFF.

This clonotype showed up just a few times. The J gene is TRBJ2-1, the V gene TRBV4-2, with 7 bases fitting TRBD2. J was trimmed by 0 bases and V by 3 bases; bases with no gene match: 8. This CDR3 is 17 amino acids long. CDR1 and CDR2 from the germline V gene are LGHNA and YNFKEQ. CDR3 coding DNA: TGTGCCAGCAGCCATAGACTAGCAACTCACTCCTACAATGAGCAGTTCTTC. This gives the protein CASSHRLATHSYNEQFF.

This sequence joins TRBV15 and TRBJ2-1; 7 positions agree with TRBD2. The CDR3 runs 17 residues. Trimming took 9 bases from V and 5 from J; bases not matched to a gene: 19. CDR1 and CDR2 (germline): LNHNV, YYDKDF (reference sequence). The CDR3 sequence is CATRGLEAWGGDNEQFF. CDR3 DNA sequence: TGTGCCACTAGGGGCCTAGAGGCTTGGGGGGGGGACAATGAGCAGTTCTTC.

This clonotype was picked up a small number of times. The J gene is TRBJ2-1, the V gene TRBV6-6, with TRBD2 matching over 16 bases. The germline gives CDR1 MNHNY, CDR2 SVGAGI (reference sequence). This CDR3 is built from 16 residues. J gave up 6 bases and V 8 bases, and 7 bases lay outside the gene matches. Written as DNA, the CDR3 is TGTGCCAGCGCCGGGACTAGCGGGAGGGCCAGCAATGAGCAGTTCTTC. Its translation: CASAGTSGRASNEQFF.

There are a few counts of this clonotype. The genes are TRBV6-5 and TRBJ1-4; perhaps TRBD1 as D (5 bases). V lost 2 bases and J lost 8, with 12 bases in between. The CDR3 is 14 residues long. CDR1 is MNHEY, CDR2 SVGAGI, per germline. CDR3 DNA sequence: TGTGCCAGCAGTTACAGGGGTGGAGGAGAAAAACTGTTTTTT. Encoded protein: CASSYRGGGEKLFF.

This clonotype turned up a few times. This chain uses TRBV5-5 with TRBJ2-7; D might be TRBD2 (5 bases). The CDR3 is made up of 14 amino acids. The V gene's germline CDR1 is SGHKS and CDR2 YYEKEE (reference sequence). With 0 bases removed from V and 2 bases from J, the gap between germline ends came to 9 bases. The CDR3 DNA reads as TGTGCCAGCAGCTTGGCCGAGGGAACCTACGAGCAGTACGTC. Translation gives CASSLAEGTYEQYV.